This TCR beta chain is from a study of T cells after yellow fever vaccination. Whole-study results and caveats: FACS-sorted repertoires could harbor abundant contaminating bulk-population clonotypes. A weaker but faster secondary response was observed, peaking on day 5 versus 15.

This CDR3 comprises 14 residues. Looked up from germline, CDR1 is DFQATT and CDR2 is SNEGSKA (reference sequence). Trimming took 5 bases from V and 0 from J; bases not matched to a gene: 4. TCRdb reprocessed the 5' RACE reads via MiXCR and lists one record per CDR3 protein. Counted here are under 400,000 distinct CDR3 sequences, approximately 13% occurring once; the ten biggest clones make up about 3%. Note on this clonotype: The antigen is not known.

The receptor was derived from a man younger than 35 who received the YFV17D yellow fever vaccine. The rearrangement uses TRBV20-1 and TRBJ2-3; 8 positions match TRBD2. Sample: CD4+ T cells sorted from PBMCs, taken 15 days after the yellow fever booster vaccination. The CDR3 sequence is CSAPTSGSTDTQYF. The CDR3, as DNA: TGCAGTGCTCCTACTAGCGGCAGCACAGATACGCAGTATTTT.